This T cell receptor (beta chain) was recovered during a study of radiation and T cells in renal cell carcinoma. Regarding the study as a whole: From baseline, blood top tumor clonotypes peaked at 2 weeks post-radiation.

The CDR3 extends over 15 amino acids. Trimming took off 1 base at V and 7 bases at J, with 14 bases between the two ends. Germline V gene lookup returns CDR1 SNHLY and CDR2 FYNNEI. The method was immunoSEQ multiplex PCR; TCRdb's version includes in-frame clones alone and lacks a portion of them. The profile shows 150,000 to 200,000 clones, about 87% of them singletons. As to time point: blood 4 weeks post-SBRT, at nephrectomy. Treatment given: 15 Gy SBRT to primary tumor, nephrectomy 4 weeks later. Nephrectomy followed 15 Gy stereotactic body radiation by 4 weeks. Serial blood draws occurred at baseline and 2 and 4 weeks post-SBRT. This renal cell carcinoma was of the clear cell type. Remarks on this clone: Its antigen remains unidentified.

The receptor was derived from a woman in her fifties or sixties with renal cell carcinoma. The chain has TRBV2 and TRBJ2-4; D remains ambiguous. The sample here was blood, taken from a patient whose treatment included radiotherapy and nephrectomy. CDR3 coding DNA: TGTGCCAGCAGTGAAGATCGGCTAGGAATGAACATTCAGTACTTC. It is translated as CASSEDRLGMNIQYF.